This T cell receptor (beta chain) is from a study of patients and donors after allogeneic stem cell transplantation. Using its own MiXCR run on the RT-PCR reads, TCRdb lists one record per CDR3 protein. Of tens of thousands of distinct CDR3 sequences in the sample, 30% to 40% are singletons; the top ten hold over 65%. V lost 4 bases and J lost 4, with 11 bases in between. The CDR3 covers 14 residues. Germline V gene sequence: CDR1 SEHNR, CDR2 FQNEAQ (reference sequence). This chain links TRBV7-9 with TRBJ2-1; D is possibly TRBD1 (6 bases). The TCR was taken from a human donor who was either an allogeneic HSCT recipient or a stem cell or donor lymphocyte infusion donor (not recorded which). It is not recorded whose cells these are; they may come from a transplant donor. The sample taken for sequencing was blood, either unsorted or a sorted T cell fraction (not recorded which). In DNA form, the CDR3 reads TGTGCCAGCAGCTCCTCCAGGGGTTACAATGAGCAGTTCTTC. It codes for CASSSSRGYNEQFF.